One T cell receptor beta chain is described in this entry. The sample originates from a study of cytomegalovirus exposure and HLA in healthy donors. The PCR contained 60 Vbeta and 13 Jbeta primers. Clones were read by immunoSEQ multiplex PCR, and TCRdb kept only the in-frame ones, dropping some. The sample contains under 200,000 clones, over 70% of which appear only once. CDR1 is LGHNA and CDR2 is YSLEER in the germline V gene. CDR3 length equals 16 residues. The V gene end was trimmed by 4 bases and the J gene end by 0 bases; junction bases not matched to a gene: 8. Sequencing was performed on PBMCs. The origin of this receptor is a woman between 50 and 59 years old in good health and CMV-seropositive. The rearrangement joins TRBV4-3 to TRBJ2-7; 8 bases fit TRBD1. The CDR3 loop reads CASSPQRTGLSYEQYF. The DNA for the CDR3 is TGCGCCAGCAGCCCGCAGCGGACAGGGCTCTCCTACGAGCAGTACTTC.